The rows below give T cell receptor beta chains drawn from one sample of a study of T cell changes during pregnancy in multiple sclerosis. Only in-frame clones appear in the TCRdb table, and some are missing; sequencing was by immunoSEQ multiplex PCR. The sample has tens of thousands of clones, 75% to 95% seen once. The specimen was peripheral blood, collected after pregnancy. The source is a female donor in good health, enrolled as a control in a pregnancy study. Both conserved end residues are part of each CDR3. The D gene is left open where the match is weak. The listing skips clone size in some rows; elsewhere it reads once, few, many or a size class.

V,J,size,D,CDR3,DNA
TRBV19,TRBJ2-3,once,TRBD2,CASSSGGGGTDTQYF,TGTGCCAGCAGTAGCGGGGGGGGTGGCACAGATACGCAGTATTTT
TRBV19,TRBJ2-7,.,.,CASSQGFDLSYEQYF,TGTGCCAGTAGCCAGGGATTCGACCTATCCTACGAGCAGTACTTC
TRBV4-3,TRBJ1-3,.,.,CASSQDSSGDTIYF,TGCGCCAGCAGCCAAGATTCTTCGGGAGACACCATATATTTT
TRBV7-2,TRBJ2-1,.,TRBD2,CASSLVRAGGNNEQFF,TGTGCCAGCAGCTTAGTTCGAGCGGGGGGCAACAATGAGCAGTTCTTC
TRBV19,TRBJ1-1,.,TRBD1,CASRQGTGGMNTEAFF,TGTGCCAGTAGGCAGGGGACAGGGGGAATGAACACTGAAGCTTTCTTT
TRBV7-6,TRBJ2-7,.,TRBD1,CASSLAGQGSYEQYF,TGTGCCAGCAGCTTAGCCGGACAGGGCTCCTACGAGCAGTACTTC
TRBV7-6,TRBJ1-3,.,TRBD1,CASSRWDREGNTIYF,TGTGCCAGCAGCAGATGGGACAGGGAGGGAAACACCATATATTTT
TRBV9,TRBJ1-6,.,.,CASSPDMGVWSPLHF,TGTGCCAGCAGCCCAGATATGGGAGTGTGGTCACCCCTCCACTTT
TRBV6-5,TRBJ2-7,.,TRBD2,CASRGLAGNSYEQYF,TGTGCCAGCAGGGGACTAGCGGGTAACTCCTACGAGCAGTACTTC
TRBV7-3,TRBJ2-1,.,.,CASSPEGWLAGNEQFF,TGTGCCAGCAGCCCTGAAGGGTGGCTAGCAGGCAATGAGCAGTTCTTC
TRBV7-8,TRBJ1-3,.,.,CASSLVASGNTIYF,TGTGCCAGCAGCTTAGTGGCCTCTGGAAACACCATATATTTT
TRBV27,TRBJ1-1,.,.,CASSRGGWNTEAFF,TGTGCCAGCAGCCGAGGGGGTTGGAACACTGAAGCTTTCTTT
TRBV5-1,TRBJ2-7,.,.,CASSTSGATGYEQYF,TGCGCCAGCAGCACCTCAGGGGCCACTGGGTACGAGCAGTACTTC
TRBV13,TRBJ2-7,.,.,CASSLSRAYEQYF,TGTGCCAGCAGCTTGAGCAGGGCCTACGAGCAGTACTTC
TRBV19,TRBJ2-5,.,.,CASSIRAGQETQYF,TGTGCCAGTAGTATTCGGGCGGGCCAAGAGACCCAGTACTTC
TRBV7-2,TRBJ1-1,once,.,CASSLTLRGSEAFF,TGTGCCAGCAGCCTCACACTCAGGGGTAGTGAAGCTTTCTTT
TRBV7-9,TRBJ2-7,.,.,CASSSVRSYEQYF,TGTGCCAGCAGCTCTGTCCGTTCCTACGAGCAGTACTTC